This T cell receptor (beta chain) was identified in a study of shared clonotypes between healthy human individuals (dated by TCRdb to the early 2020s). Regarding the study in general: The cohort comprised a couple of women and three men aged 18 to 49 years. For each donor, CD4 naive and CD4 memory were each run on three plates, CD8 naive on two plates, and CD8 memory on one plate. The study deeply sequenced blood TCR repertoires of several healthy adults to estimate repertoire size and the extent of clonotype sharing between individuals. To increase sequencing depth and limit assay-specific biases, TCR repertoire library preparation and sequencing were carried out by different laboratories using diverse techniques. Between about 0.94 and 8.9 billion PBMCs per donor were obtained by leukapheresis.

The donors were healthy, HIV-negative adults with no recently reported acute infections or vaccinations. Every donor was a Caucasian adult residing in Nashville, Tennessee, USA. CD4+ T cells were enriched by magnetic negative selection, after which naive cells were positively selected on CD45RA and the negative fraction was taken as the memory subset. Blood was collected by leukapheresis, and PBMCs were isolated by Ficoll-Histopaque density gradient centrifugation and then cryopreserved in liquid nitrogen vapor phase. Analytical flow cytometry was used to check the purity and quantity of every magnetically sorted T cell population. Genomic DNA was isolated from each sorted fraction and quantified by UV absorbance on a Nanodrop 2000c. As encoded in the germline V gene, CDR1 is SGHTA while CDR2 is FQGNSA. CDR3 length: 16 amino acids, cysteine to phenylalanine. Of the read, only the CDR3 DNA is kept; its 48 bases are in frame from base 1.

Comments on this clone: The antigen it recognizes is unknown. One junction end disagrees with the germline gene, perhaps due to a read error. The same CDR3 is also encoded by other DNA sequences in this sample.

TCR CDR3 regions were amplified from genomic DNA by multiplex PCR using the deep immunoSEQ assay. Genomic DNA extracted from each cell subset was distributed evenly over all wells of several immunoSEQ 96-well plates, and each plate served as one replicate. For sorted subsets, each replicate PCR was loaded with roughly 190 ng genomic DNA, equivalent to roughly 30,000 T cell genomes. The purified libraries were quantified using a Qubit 3.0 fluorometer, sized with a Bioanalyzer 2100, and then quantified again using the KAPA Library Quantification kit. Every immunoSEQ 96-well plate was sequenced on a separate single-read 150-cycle Illumina NextSeq 550 flow cell. Per the authors' processing: Because the immunoSEQ output held only junctional sequences and lacked quality scores, the filtering could not match the filtering applied to full-length reads. To assign V/J genes and CDR3, sequences were annotated against IMGT germline references using PyIR, a Python wrapper for IgBLAST v1.9. Reads were filtered out if the reads had weak V/J assignments (E-value above 1e-6), no CDR3, stop codons, out-of-frame junctions, or ambiguous translated residues. A V3J clonotype was defined by an identical inferred V gene, J gene, and CDR3 amino acid sequence. The percentage overlap between two repertoires was calculated by dividing the number of shared unique clonotypes by the size of the smaller repertoire. RTK rarefaction, the Chao1 estimator, and Recon v2.1 estimates of unobserved clonotypes were used to assess repertoire richness. Generation probabilities were computed with OLGA for all TCRbeta clonotypes obtained by the gDNA method from a few donors. TCRdb holds this immuneACCESS table with in-frame rearrangements only. Some clones are missing; in checked studies, unresolved V genes explain under half, and the rest has no known cause. V, J and clone size derive from that table, while D and trimming were established from the DNA sequence. Counted in this sample were roughly 1,000,000 clones; about four fifths of them appeared once. More than 0.55% of the sample belongs to the ten largest clones.

Overall study outcomes, separate from this receptor: Sharing across several donors was observed for approximately 5% of naive CD4, under 4% of naive CD8, about 2.5% of memory CD4, and roughly 0.4% of memory CD8 clonotypes. Compared with non-shared clonotypes, the clonotypes found in all four sorted-subset donors had higher generation probabilities. Sampling was restricted to blood, and TCR repertoires in tissues likely differ from the TCR repertoires found in blood. Because the study included only a small number of donors, the genetic and exposure-history diversity represented was limited. Pairwise subsampling led to the expectation that sequencing depth would affect the degree of clonotype sharing among donors. Rarefaction of sorted-subset datasets indicated incomplete sequencing despite the large sequencing depth. Naive subsets generally had larger estimated clonotype richness than memory subsets did.

The sequence is built from TRBV7-2 and TRBJ2-5; the junction holds 9 bases that match TRBD2. Sequencing was performed on memory CD4+ T cells from PBMCs. The sample's cell subset or site, from its label and the paper: CD45RA-negative fraction. The sequence derives from a man younger than 30 in good health. Some clones in this sample may be carry-over from other donors' samples. The DNA reads as follows: TGTGCTAGCAGCCCTGCGGGGGGGAGCCTGTCAGGGGCCCAGTACTTC. This sequence encodes CASSPAGGSLSGAQYF.